Presented here are 17 T cell receptor beta chains from one specimen sequenced in a study of blood T cell repertoires in COVID-19. Profiling relied on immunoSEQ multiplex PCR, and the TCRdb table lists in-frame clones only, not all of them. The sample has some 170,000 clones; around 80% are singletons. The sample comprised PBMCs or T cells enriched from blood (not recorded which). Source of these receptors: a woman between 50 and 59 years old who had recovered from COVID-19.

This clone appeared a few times. The rearrangement joins TRBV7-9 to TRBJ2-5; 7 bases agree with TRBD2. The CDR3 is made up of 16 amino acids. V shed 1 base, J shed 2 bases, and the junction held 7 bases outside the gene matches. CDR1 and CDR2 (germline): SEHNR, FQNEAQ (reference sequence). The CDR3 sequence: CASSLGTSLGQETQYF. The CDR3 nucleotides read TGTGCCAGCAGCTTAGGGACTAGTTTAGGACAAGAGACCCAGTACTTC.

The chain uses TRBV6-2 or TRBV6-3 and TRBJ1-5; tentatively, D is TRBD1 (5 bases). Per germline, CDR1 MNHEY and CDR2 SVGEGT. The V end was cut by 6 bases, the J end by 1 base, with 19 bases between. This CDR3 has 17 residues. The CDR3 reads CASSPNQGSISNQPQHF. CDR3 nucleotide sequence: TGTGCCAGCAGCCCCAATCAGGGATCCATAAGCAATCAGCCCCAGCATTTT.

J is TRBJ1-4 and V is TRBV28; 8 bases align to TRBD1. The CDR3 loop spans 15 amino acids. Germline values: CDR1 MDHEN, CDR2 SYDVKM. J was trimmed by 5 bases and V by 7 bases; bases with no gene match: 9. CDR3 DNA sequence: TGTGCCAGCAATAGGCAGGGGGCGCCCAATGAAAAACTGTTTTTT. Amino acid sequence: CASNRQGAPNEKLFF.

The rearrangement joins TRBV18 to TRBJ2-7; 10 bases align to TRBD2. Germline lookup yields CDR1 KGHSH and CDR2 LQKENI. CDR3 length: 14 residues. V shed 6 bases, J shed 2 bases, and the junction held 4 bases outside the gene matches. Written as DNA, the CDR3 is TGTGCCAGCTCTAGGAGCGGGAGGGCCTACGAGCAGTACTTC. Amino acid sequence: CASSRSGRAYEQYF. Together with reference TRBV18 and TRBJ2-7, the CDR3 gives the full variable domain: NAGVMQNPRHLVRRRGQEARLRCSPMKGHSHVYWYRQLPEEGLKFMVYLQKENIIDESGMPKERFSAEFPKEGPSILRIQQVVRGDSAAYFCASSRSGRAYEQYFGPGTRLTVT.

The V and J genes are TRBV12-3 or TRBV12-4 and TRBJ1-5, with no clear D. This CDR3 has 13 residues. Trimming removed 3 bases from V and 6 bases from J, with 9 bases in between. The CDR3 bases are TGTGCCAGCAGTTTTACCTCCAGTCAGCCCCAGCATTTT. Amino acids: CASSFTSSQPQHF.

J is TRBJ2-1 and V is TRBV19, with no clear D. This CDR3 contains 14 residues. Germline loops: CDR1 LNHDA, CDR2 SQIVND (reference sequence). Trimming stripped 7 bases from V and 0 bases from J, with 10 bases between. In DNA, the CDR3 is TGTGCCAGTAAGCAGAGGAGCTCCTACAATGAGCAGTTCTTC. Translated: CASKQRSSYNEQFF. Variable domain in full (rest from reference TRBV19 and TRBJ2-1): DGGITQSPKYLFRKEGQNVTLSCEQNLNHDAMYWYRQDPGQGLRLIYYSQIVNDFQKGDIAEGYSVSREKKESFPLTVTSAQKNPTAFYLCASKQRSSYNEQFFGPGTRLTVL.

This clone turned up a few times. The gene calls are TRBV18 and TRBJ2-6; perhaps TRBD1 as D (6 bases). The CDR3 covers 18 residues. CDR1 and CDR2 (germline): KGHSH, LQKENI. V was shortened by 5 bases and J by 3 bases, with 20 bases between the two germline ends. CDR3 region: CASSEQGVMSGGANVLTF. The CDR3 coding sequence is TGTGCCAGCTCAGAACAGGGCGTGATGTCGGGTGGGGCCAACGTCCTGACTTTC. Supplemented by reference TRBV18 and TRBJ2-6, the full variable domain reads NAGVMQNPRHLVRRRGQEARLRCSPMKGHSHVYWYRQLPEEGLKFMVYLQKENIIDESGMPKERFSAEFPKEGPSILRIQQVVRGDSAAYFCASSEQGVMSGGANVLTFGAGSRLTVL.

The V gene is TRBV10-1, the J gene TRBJ2-1, with 10 positions matching TRBD1. The CDR3 contains 14 residues. Germline-derived CDR1 and CDR2 are WNHNN and SYGVQD (reference sequence). The trim removed 6 bases at V and 4 bases at J, leaving 3 bases unmatched. The CDR3 bases are TGCGCCAGCAGGGGACAGGGGAAGTACAATGAGCAGTTCTTC. Translation: CASRGQGKYNEQFF.

This clone appeared a few times. The chain has TRBV7-9 and TRBJ2-1; no firm D call. Trimming removed 5 bases from V and 6 bases from J, with 20 bases in between. CDR1 and CDR2 from the germline V gene are SEHNR and FQNEAQ (reference sequence). CDR3 length: 16 amino acids. This chain's CDR3 is CASSPRPQLVVNEQFF. DNA of the CDR3: TGTGCCAGCAGCCCCCGGCCACAGTTGGTAGTCAATGAGCAGTTCTTC.

The rearrangement uses TRBV28 and TRBJ2-4; TRBD1 is a possible D gene (6 bases). The ends were cut back, 6 bases at V and 4 bases at J, with 13 bases in the middle. The germline CDR1 and CDR2 sequences are MDHEN and SYDVKM. The CDR3 consists of 14 residues. The CDR3 loop reads CASRQGSGKNIQYF. The DNA of the CDR3 is TGTGCCAGCAGGCAGGGGTCGGGAAAAAACATTCAGTACTTC.

The chain uses TRBV7-6 and TRBJ2-7; 8 nucleotides line up with TRBD2. Trimming took 5 bases from V and 0 from J; bases not matched to a gene: 6. The CDR3 covers 15 residues. Germline V gene lookup returns CDR1 SGHVS and CDR2 FNYEAQ. The CDR3 DNA is TGTGCCAGCAGCGCCTCTAGCGGGCCCTCCTACGAGCAGTACTTC. This codes for CASSASSGPSYEQYF.

The chain uses TRBV6-5 and TRBJ1-3; D is uncertain. CDR1 and CDR2 from the germline V gene are MNHEY and SVGAGI. The CDR3 has 16 amino acids. Trimming pared 0 bases from V and 0 bases from J, leaving 9 bases between. CDR3 amino acids: CASSYSTMSSGNTIYF. Written as DNA, the CDR3 is TGTGCCAGCAGTTACTCGACAATGAGCTCTGGAAACACCATATATTTT.

The chain joins TRBV28 to TRBJ2-2; D may be TRBD2 (5 bases). The CDR3 is made up of 13 amino acids. From germline, CDR1 is MDHEN and CDR2 SYDVKM. The V gene lost 8 bases and the J gene lost 2 bases, with 9 bases spanning the gap. The CDR3 sequence: CASRTVNTGELFF. CDR3 DNA sequence: TGTGCCAGCCGGACTGTTAACACCGGGGAGCTGTTTTTT.

The chain joins TRBV6-5 to TRBJ2-5; TRBD1 matches at 12 bases. With 0 bases clipped from V and 4 bases from J, the junction kept 3 bases outside the gene matches. The CDR3 has 16 amino acids. Germline CDR1 MNHEY, CDR2 SVGAGI. The DNA of the CDR3 is TGTGCCAGCAGTTACTCTGGGACAGGGGGCGGAGAGACCCAGTACTTC. Amino acids: CASSYSGTGGGETQYF.

This clone was seen more than once but under ten times. The V call is TRBV28, the J call TRBJ1-1, with D unresolved. The CDR3 has 12 residues. CDR1 and CDR2 from the germline V gene are MDHEN and SYDVKM. Trimming cost V 6 bases and J 0 bases, with 5 bases left between them. The CDR3 region has the DNA TGTGCCAGCAGACAAATGAACACTGAAGCTTTCTTT. Translated: CASRQMNTEAFF.

The chain has TRBV7-8 and TRBJ2-7; TRBD1 might be the D (7 bases). The germline gives CDR1 SGHVS, CDR2 FQNEAQ. V was trimmed by 5 bases and J by 6 bases, leaving 14 bases between them. The CDR3 is 13 amino acids. The chain's CDR3 is CASSARQGGEQYF. CDR3 coding DNA: TGTGCCAGCAGCGCCAGACAGGGAGGCGAGCAGTACTTC.

The rearrangement links TRBV19 to TRBJ1-2; a possible D gene is TRBD1 (6 bases). The CDR3 contains 14 residues. Germline values: CDR1 LNHDA, CDR2 SQIVND (reference sequence). Trimming shortened V by 3 bases and J by 4 bases, and 12 bases separated the two germline ends. The CDR3 reads CASSITGIPYGYTF. CDR3 nucleotide sequence: TGTGCCAGTAGTATTACAGGGATCCCCTATGGCTACACCTTC.